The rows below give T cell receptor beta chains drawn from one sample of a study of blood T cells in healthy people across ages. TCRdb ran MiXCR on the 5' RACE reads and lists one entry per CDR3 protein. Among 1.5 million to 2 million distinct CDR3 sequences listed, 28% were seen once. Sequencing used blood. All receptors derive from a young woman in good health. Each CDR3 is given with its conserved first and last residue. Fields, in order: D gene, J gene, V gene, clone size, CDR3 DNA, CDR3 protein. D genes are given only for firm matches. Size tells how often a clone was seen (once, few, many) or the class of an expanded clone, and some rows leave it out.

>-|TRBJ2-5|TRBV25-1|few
TGTGCCAGCAGTGAAGGGGGGCTGGGAGAGACCCAGTACTTC
CASSEGGLGETQYF
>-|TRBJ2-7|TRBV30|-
TGTGCCTGGAGCGGGGTGGGGGCCTACGAGCAGTACTTC
CAWSGVGAYEQYF
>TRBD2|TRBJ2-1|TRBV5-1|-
TGCGCCAGCAGCTCCCGAGCGGGAGACTCCTACAATGAGCAGTTCTTC
CASSSRAGDSYNEQFF
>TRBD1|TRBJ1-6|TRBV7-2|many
TGTGCCAGCAGCCAAAAAGGGACAGGGAAGAGCTCCTATAATTCACCCCTCCACTTT
CASSQKGTGKSSYNSPLHF
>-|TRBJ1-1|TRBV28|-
TGTGCCAGCACACCCACAGTTTTGCCTGAAGCTTTCTTT
CASTPTVLPEAFF
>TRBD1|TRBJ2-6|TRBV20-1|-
TGCAGTGCTAATAAGGGGGCTTCACCCTCTGGGGCCAACGTCCTGACTTTC
CSANKGASPSGANVLTF
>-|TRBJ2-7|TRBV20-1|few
TGCAGTGCTAGACGGCCCGCAGACGACGAGCAGTACTTC
CSARRPADDEQYF
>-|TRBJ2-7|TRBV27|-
TGTGCCAGCAGTTTTGGGGCTCACCCTACGTACGAGCAGTACTTC
CASSFGAHPTYEQYF
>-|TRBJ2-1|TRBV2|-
TGTGCCAGCGAAGTGGGTTCCTACAATGAGCAGTTCTTC
CASEVGSYNEQFF
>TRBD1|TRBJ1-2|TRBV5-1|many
TGCGCCAGCAGCGGACGGACAGGGGATGGCTACACCTTC
CASSGRTGDGYTF
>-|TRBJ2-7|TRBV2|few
TGTGCCAGCAGTGGGCCCTCGAGGACCTACGAGCAGTACTTC
CASSGPSRTYEQYF
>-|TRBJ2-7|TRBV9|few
TGTGCCAGCAGCGTAAAGGGATTTGATTACGAGCAGTACTTC
CASSVKGFDYEQYF
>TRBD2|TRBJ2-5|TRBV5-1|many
TGTGCCAGCAGCTCCAGCGGGGAGGAGACCCAGTACTTC
CASSSSGEETQYF
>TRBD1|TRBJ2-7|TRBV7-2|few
TGTGCCAGCAGCTTAAGATCGGGACAGGGGGCCCACTACGAGCAGTACTTC
CASSLRSGQGAHYEQYF
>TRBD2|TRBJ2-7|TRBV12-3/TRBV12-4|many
TGTGCCAGCAGTTTAGCGGCTAGCGGCCCCTACGAGCAGTACTTC
CASSLAASGPYEQYF
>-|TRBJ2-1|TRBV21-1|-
TGTGCCAGCAGCAAAGTGGACAAGAGCTCCTACAATGAGCAGTTCTTC
CASSKVDKSSYNEQFF
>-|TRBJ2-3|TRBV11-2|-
TGTGCCAGCAGCTTAGCGAATGTCGATACGCAGTATTTT
CASSLANVDTQYF
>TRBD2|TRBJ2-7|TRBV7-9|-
TGTGCCAGCAGCTTGGTGTCTAGCGGGGGCTCTAGCTCCTACGAGCAGTACTTC
CASSLVSSGGSSSYEQYF
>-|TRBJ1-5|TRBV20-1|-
TGCAGTGCTAGAGATCCTGGGGGAGGCGGTCAGCCCCAGCATTTT
CSARDPGGGGQPQHF
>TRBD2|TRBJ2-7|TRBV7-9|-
TGTGCCAGCAGCCCGTCGGGACTAGCGTCTTACGAGCAGTACTTC
CASSPSGLASYEQYF
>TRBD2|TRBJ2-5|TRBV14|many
TGTGCCAGCAGCCAAGATTCACTAGCGGGAGTCATAGAGACCCAGTACTTC
CASSQDSLAGVIETQYF
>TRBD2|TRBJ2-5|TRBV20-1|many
TGCAGTGCTACCACCCTAGCGGGGGGCGTAGGGACCCAGTACTTC
CSATTLAGGVGTQYF
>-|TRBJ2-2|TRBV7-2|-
TGTGCCAGCAGCACCCGACCCGGGGCCGGGGAGCTGTTGTTT
CASSTRPGAGELLF
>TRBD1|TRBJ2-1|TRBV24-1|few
TGTGCCACCGCTCCTGGGACAGGGGGCTTCAATGAGCAGTTCTTC
CATAPGTGGFNEQFF
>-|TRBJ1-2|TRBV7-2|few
TGTGCCAGCAGCTTCGCCGGCCCGGAGCAAGGCTACACCTTC
CASSFAGPEQGYTF
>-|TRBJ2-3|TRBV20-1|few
TGCAGTGCTAGAGGCGGTCAGGACGAATATTACACAGATACGCAGTATTTT
CSARGGQDEYYTDTQYF
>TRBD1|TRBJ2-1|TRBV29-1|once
TGCAGCGTTGCCGGACAGGGGGCACGGAATGAGCAGTTCTTC
CSVAGQGARNEQFF
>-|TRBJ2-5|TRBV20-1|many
TGCAGTGCTAGAGACACAGTCCAAGAGACCCAGTACTTC
CSARDTVQETQYF
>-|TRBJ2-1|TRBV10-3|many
TGTGCCATCAAGGGGGGCGATGAGCAGTTCTTC
CAIKGGDEQFF
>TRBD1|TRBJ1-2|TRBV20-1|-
TGCAGTACTAGCGCCGGGACAGGCAACTATGGCTACACCTTC
CSTSAGTGNYGYTF
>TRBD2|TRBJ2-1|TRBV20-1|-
TGCAGTGCTCACCGGGGGGAGGATGAGCAGTTCTTC
CSAHRGEDEQFF
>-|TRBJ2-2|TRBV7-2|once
TGTGCCAGCAGCTTTTCCAGCACGAACACCGGGGAGCTGTTTTTT
CASSFSSTNTGELFF
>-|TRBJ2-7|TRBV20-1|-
TGCAGTGCCGGCGGAAACGAGCAGTACTTC
CSAGGNEQYF
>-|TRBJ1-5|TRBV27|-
TGTGCCAGCAGTTTATCCAGCCCTGCGGAGCCCCAGCATTTT
CASSLSSPAEPQHF
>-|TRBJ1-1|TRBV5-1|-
TGCGCCAGCAGTCTGGACCGCTCAGGGTCGAACACTGAAGCTTTCTTT
CASSLDRSGSNTEAFF
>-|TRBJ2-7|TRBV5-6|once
TGTGCCAGCAGCTCAATTGGGGCGGGTAGGTACGAGCAGTACTTC
CASSSIGAGRYEQYF
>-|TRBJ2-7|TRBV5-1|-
TGCGCCAGCAGCTGGGTGCTCCTAGGGCGCAATGAGCAGTACTTC
CASSWVLLGRNEQYF